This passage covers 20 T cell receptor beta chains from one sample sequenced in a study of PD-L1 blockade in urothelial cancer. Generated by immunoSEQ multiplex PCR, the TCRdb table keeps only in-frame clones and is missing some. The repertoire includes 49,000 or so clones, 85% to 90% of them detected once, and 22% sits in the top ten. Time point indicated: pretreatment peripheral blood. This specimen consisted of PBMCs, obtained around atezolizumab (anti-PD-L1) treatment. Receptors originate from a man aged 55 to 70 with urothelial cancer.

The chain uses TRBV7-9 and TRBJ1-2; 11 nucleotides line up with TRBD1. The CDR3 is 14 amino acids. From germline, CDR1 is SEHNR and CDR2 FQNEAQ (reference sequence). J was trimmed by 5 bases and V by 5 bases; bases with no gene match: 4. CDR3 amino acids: CASSDRDRGYGYTF. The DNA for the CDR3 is TGTGCCAGCAGCGATAGGGACAGGGGGTATGGCTACACCTTC.

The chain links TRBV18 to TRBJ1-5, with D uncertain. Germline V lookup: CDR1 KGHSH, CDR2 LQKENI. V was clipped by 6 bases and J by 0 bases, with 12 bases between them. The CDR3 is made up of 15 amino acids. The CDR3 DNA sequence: TGTGCCAGCTCCCAAGATGGCAGTAGCAATCAGCCCCAGCATTTT. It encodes CASSQDGSSNQPQHF.

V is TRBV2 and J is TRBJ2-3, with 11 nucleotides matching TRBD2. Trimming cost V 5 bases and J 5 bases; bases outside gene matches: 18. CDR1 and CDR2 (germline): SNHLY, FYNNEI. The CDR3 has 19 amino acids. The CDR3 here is CASSWISGRALGMQDTQYF. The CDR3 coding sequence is TGTGCCAGCAGTTGGATTAGCGGGAGGGCCCTCGGCATGCAAGATACGCAGTATTTT.

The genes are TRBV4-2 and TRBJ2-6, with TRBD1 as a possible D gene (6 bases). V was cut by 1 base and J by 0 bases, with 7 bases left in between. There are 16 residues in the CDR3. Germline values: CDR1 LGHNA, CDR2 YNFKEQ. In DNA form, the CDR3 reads TGTGCCAGCAGCCAAGGGGACATCTCTGGGGCCAACGTCCTGACTTTC. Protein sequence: CASSQGDISGANVLTF.

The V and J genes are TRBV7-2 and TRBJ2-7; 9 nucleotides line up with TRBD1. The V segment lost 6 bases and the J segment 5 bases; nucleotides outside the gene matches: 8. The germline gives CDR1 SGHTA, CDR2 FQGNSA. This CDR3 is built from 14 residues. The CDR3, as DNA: TGTGCCAGCAGTACCGGGACAGGGTTCCACGAGCAGTACTTC. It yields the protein CASSTGTGFHEQYF.

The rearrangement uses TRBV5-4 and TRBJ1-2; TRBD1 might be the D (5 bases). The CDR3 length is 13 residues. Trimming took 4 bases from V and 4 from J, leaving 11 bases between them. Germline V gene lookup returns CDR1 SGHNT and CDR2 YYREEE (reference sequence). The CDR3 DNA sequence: TGTGCCAGCAGCCCGGGACTGGGCTATGGCTACACCTTC. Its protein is CASSPGLGYGYTF.

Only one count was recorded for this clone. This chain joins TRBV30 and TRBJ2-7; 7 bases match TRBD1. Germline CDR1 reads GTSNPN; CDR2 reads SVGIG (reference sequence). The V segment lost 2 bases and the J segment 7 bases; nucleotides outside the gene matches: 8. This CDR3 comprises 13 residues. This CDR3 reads CAWSIGQAREQYF. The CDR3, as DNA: TGTGCCTGGAGTATTGGACAGGCACGGGAGCAGTACTTC.

CDR3 amino acids: CAIEGLAGGNEQFF. For the CDR3, the DNA is TGTGCCATCGAGGGACTAGCGGGAGGCAATGAGCAGTTCTTC. This rearrangement joins TRBV10-3 to TRBJ2-1; 15 positions agree with TRBD2. The CDR3 runs 14 residues. Unmatched junction bases numbered 2, after V lost 8 bases and J lost 6 bases. Germline-derived CDR1 and CDR2 are ENHRY and SYGVKD.

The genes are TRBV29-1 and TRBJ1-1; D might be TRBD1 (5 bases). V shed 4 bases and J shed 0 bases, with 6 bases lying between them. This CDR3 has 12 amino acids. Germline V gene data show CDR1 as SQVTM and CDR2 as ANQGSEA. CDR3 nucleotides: TGCAGCGTTGGGGGGGTGAACACTGAAGCTTTCTTT. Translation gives CSVGGVNTEAFF.

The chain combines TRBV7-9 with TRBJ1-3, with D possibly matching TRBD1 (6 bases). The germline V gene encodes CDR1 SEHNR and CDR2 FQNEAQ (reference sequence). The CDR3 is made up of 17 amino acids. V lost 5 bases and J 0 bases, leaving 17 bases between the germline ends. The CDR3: CASSGTGTPSSGNTIYF. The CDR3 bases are TGTGCCAGCAGCGGGACCGGGACACCATCCTCTGGAAACACCATATATTTT.

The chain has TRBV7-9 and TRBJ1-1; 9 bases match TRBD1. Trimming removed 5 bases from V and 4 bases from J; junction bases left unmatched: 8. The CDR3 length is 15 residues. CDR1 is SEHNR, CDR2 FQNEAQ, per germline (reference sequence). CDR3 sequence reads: CASSGHRGLSTEAFF. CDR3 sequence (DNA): TGTGCCAGCAGCGGCCACAGGGGGCTTAGCACTGAAGCTTTCTTT.

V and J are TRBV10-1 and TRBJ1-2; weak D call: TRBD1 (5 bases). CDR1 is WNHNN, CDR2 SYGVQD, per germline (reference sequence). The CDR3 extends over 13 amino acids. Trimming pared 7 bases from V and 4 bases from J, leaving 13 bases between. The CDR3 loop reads CASTADKLYGYTF. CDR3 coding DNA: TGCGCCAGCACCGCGGACAAACTCTATGGCTACACCTTC.

CDR3 in DNA: TGTGCCAGCAGCGTAAGGGGACAGGGAGTTGGCTACACCTTC. Translation gives CASSVRGQGVGYTF. The chain is built from TRBV5-6 and TRBJ1-2; 9 positions agree with TRBD1. CDR3 length equals 14 residues. CDR1 is SGHDT, CDR2 YYEEEE, per germline. V shed 4 bases, J shed 7 bases, and the junction held 8 bases outside the gene matches.

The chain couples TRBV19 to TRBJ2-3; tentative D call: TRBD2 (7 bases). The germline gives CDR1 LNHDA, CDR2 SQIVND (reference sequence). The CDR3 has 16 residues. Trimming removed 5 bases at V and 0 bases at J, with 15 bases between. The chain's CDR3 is CASSGWAGASTDTQYF. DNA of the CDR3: TGTGCCAGTAGTGGGTGGGCGGGGGCGAGCACAGATACGCAGTATTTT.

As DNA, the CDR3 is TGCGCCAGCAGCTCACCCCCGAGCACTGAAGCTTTCTTT. It is translated as CASSSPPSTEAFF. The chain carries TRBV5-1 and TRBJ1-1; the D is unclear. Trimming pared 3 bases from V and 4 bases from J, leaving 10 bases between. The CDR3 runs 13 residues. In germline, CDR1 is SGHRS, CDR2 YFSETQ.

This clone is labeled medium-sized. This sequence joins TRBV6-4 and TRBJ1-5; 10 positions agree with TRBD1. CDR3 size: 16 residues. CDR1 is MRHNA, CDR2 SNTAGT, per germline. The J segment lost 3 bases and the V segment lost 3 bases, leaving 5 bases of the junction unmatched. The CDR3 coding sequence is TGTGCCAGCAGTGATACCGGGACAGGGGACAATCAGCCCCAGCATTTT. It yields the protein CASSDTGTGDNQPQHF.

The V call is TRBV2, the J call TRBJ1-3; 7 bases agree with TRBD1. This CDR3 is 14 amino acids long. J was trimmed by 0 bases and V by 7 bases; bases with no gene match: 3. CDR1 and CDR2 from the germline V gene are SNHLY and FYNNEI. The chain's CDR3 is CASTYRGSGNTIYF. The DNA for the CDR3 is TGTGCCAGCACCTACAGGGGCTCTGGAAACACCATATATTTT. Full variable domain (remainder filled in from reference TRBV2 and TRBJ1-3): EPEVTQTPSHQVTQMGQEVILRCVPISNHLYFYWYRQILGQKVEFLVSFYNNEISEKSEIFDDQFSVERPDGSNFTLKIRSTKLEDSAMYFCASTYRGSGNTIYFGEGSWLTVV.

CDR3 nucleotides: TGTGCCAGCAGCCAGGCGTCCCCCAATGAGCAGTTCTTC. It is translated as CASSQASPNEQFF. This chain joins TRBV5-6 and TRBJ2-1; unclear D gene. This CDR3 is built from 13 residues. CDR1 SGHDT and CDR2 YYEEEE come from the germline V gene. Trimming stripped 4 bases from V and 6 bases from J, with 11 bases between.

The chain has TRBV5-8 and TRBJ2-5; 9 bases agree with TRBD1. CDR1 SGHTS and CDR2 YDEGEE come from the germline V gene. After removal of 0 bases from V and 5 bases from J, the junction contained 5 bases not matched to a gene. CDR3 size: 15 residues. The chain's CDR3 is CASSLVGTGRETQYF. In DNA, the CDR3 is TGTGCCAGCAGCTTGGTCGGGACAGGGAGGGAGACCCAGTACTTC.

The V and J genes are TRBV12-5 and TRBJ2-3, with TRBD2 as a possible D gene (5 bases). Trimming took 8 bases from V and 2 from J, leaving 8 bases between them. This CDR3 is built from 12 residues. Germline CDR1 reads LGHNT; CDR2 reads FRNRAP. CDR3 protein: CASSGSTDTQYF. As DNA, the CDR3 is TGTGCTAGTTCGGGGTCCACAGATACGCAGTATTTT. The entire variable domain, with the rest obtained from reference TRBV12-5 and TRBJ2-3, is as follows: DARVTQTPRHKVTEMGQEVTMRCQPILGHNTVFWYRQTMMQGLELLAYFRNRAPLDDSGMPKDRFSAEMPDATLATLKIQPSEPRDSAVYFCASSGSTDTQYFGPGTRLTVL.